Each of the 7 T cell receptor beta chains below was sequenced from the same sample in a study of blood T cell repertoires in COVID-19. TCRdb's table, derived via immunoSEQ multiplex PCR, lists solely in-frame clones and lacks some. This sample yields tens of thousands of clones, of which more than 80% are seen a single time; roughly 2.5% belongs to the top ten. Sequences were obtained from peripheral blood. These receptors were collected from an elderly man with acute or convalescent COVID-19.

A few counts support this clone. The chain is built from TRBV19 and TRBJ2-5; perhaps TRBD1 as D (6 bases). Germline V gene lookup returns CDR1 LNHDA and CDR2 SQIVND (reference sequence). The V end lost 4 bases, the J end lost 3 bases, and 6 bases lay between the germline ends. The CDR3 is 12 amino acids. CDR3 in DNA: TGTGCCAGTAGTAACAGGGAAGAGACCCAGTACTTC. Protein product: CASSNREETQYF.

The chain joins TRBV4-1 to TRBJ1-4, with 10 bases identical to TRBD1. Per the germline V gene, CDR1 is MGHRA and CDR2 is YSYEKL. V was clipped by 4 bases and J by 3 bases; unmatched bases: 8. This CDR3 contains 17 residues. The CDR3 is CASSLSGTGVANEKLFF. For the CDR3, the DNA is TGCGCCAGCAGCCTCTCCGGGACAGGGGTTGCTAATGAAAAACTGTTTTTT.

The rearrangement uses TRBV6-5 and TRBJ1-1; D uncertain. Germline CDR1 is MNHEY and CDR2 is SVGAGI. Trimming removed 2 bases at V and 5 bases at J, with 12 bases between. CDR3 size: 14 residues. Here the CDR3 reads CASSYEVEGTEAFF. The CDR3 DNA follows: TGTGCCAGCAGTTACGAGGTAGAAGGAACTGAAGCTTTCTTT.

This clone has just one count. The gene calls are TRBV18 and TRBJ1-2, with a possible D match to TRBD1 (5 bases). Trimming took off 6 bases at V and 3 bases at J, with 17 bases between the two ends. CDR1 KGHSH and CDR2 LQKENI come from the germline V gene. CDR3 length: 15 amino acids. The CDR3 sequence: CASSPQKLQDYGYTF. CDR3 bases: TGTGCCAGCTCCCCGCAAAAGTTACAGGACTATGGCTACACCTTC.

V gene TRBV4-3 combines with J gene TRBJ2-1; 8 nucleotides agree with TRBD2. The CDR3 has 15 residues. V dropped 1 base and J dropped 8; count of bases not matched to a gene: 7. CDR1 is LGHNA, CDR2 YSLEER, per germline. CDR3 residues: CASSQGGTSLYEQFF. The DNA of the CDR3 is TGCGCCAGCAGCCAAGGGGGGACTAGTCTTTATGAGCAGTTCTTC.

The rearrangement uses TRBV10-3 and TRBJ1-1, with 7 bases fitting TRBD1. This CDR3 has 13 amino acids. Germline V lookup: CDR1 ENHRY, CDR2 SYGVKD. Losses at the gene ends were 3 bases for V and 4 bases for J; bases not matched to a gene: 2. The DNA of the CDR3 is TGTGCCATCAGTGAAACAGGGGTCACTGAAGCTTTCTTT. Translating gives CAISETGVTEAFF.

The chain uses TRBV7-8 and TRBJ1-6; D may be TRBD1 (6 bases). V was shortened by 4 bases and J by 7 bases, with 14 bases between the two germline ends. Germline values: CDR1 SGHVS, CDR2 FQNEAQ. This CDR3 has 15 residues. The CDR3 is CASSSRTVRNSPLHF. In DNA, the CDR3 is TGTGCCAGCAGCTCGAGGACAGTACGCAATTCACCCCTCCACTTT.